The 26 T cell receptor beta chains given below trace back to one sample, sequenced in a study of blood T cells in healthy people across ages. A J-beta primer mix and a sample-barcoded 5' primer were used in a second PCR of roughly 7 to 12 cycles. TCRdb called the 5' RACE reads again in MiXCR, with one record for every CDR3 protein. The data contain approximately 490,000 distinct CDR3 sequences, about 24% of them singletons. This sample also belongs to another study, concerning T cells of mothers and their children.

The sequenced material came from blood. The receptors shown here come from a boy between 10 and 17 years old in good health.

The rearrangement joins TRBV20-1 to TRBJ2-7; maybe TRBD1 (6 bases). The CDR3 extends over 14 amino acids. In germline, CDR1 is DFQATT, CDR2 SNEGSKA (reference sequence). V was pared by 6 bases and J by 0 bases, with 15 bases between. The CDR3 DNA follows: TGCAGTGCGCCGCACAGGGCCCTCTCCTACGAGCAGTACTTC. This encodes CSAPHRALSYEQYF.

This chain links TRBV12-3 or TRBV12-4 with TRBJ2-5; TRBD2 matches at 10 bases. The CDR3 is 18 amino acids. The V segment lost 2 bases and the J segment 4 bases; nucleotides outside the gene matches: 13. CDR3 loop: CASSLTSGAIFSGETQYF. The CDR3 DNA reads TGTGCCAGCAGTTTAACTAGCGGGGCCATATTTTCGGGAGAGACCCAGTACTTC.

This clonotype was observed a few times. The CDR3 region is CASSLPALGEAYGYTF. CDR3 DNA sequence: TGTGCCAGCAGCTTACCCGCCCTTGGAGAAGCGTATGGCTACACCTTC. The V and J genes are TRBV11-2 and TRBJ1-2; D ambiguous. The CDR3 has 16 residues. CDR1 is SGHAT, CDR2 FQNNGV, per germline. The germline V and J ends were trimmed by 2 bases and 5 bases, with 18 bases remaining between them.

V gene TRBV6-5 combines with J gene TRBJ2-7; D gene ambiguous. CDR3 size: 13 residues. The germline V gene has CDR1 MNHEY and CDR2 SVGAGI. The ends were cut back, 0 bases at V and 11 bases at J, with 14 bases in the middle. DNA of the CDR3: TGTGCCAGCAGTTACTCGAAGTCTCTCCGAGAGTACTTC. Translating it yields CASSYSKSLREYF.

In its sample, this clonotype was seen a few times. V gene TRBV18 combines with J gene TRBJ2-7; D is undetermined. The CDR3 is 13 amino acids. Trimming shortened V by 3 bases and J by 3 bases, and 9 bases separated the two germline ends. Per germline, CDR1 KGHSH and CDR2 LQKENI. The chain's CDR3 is CASSPRVGYEQYF. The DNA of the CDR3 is TGTGCCAGCTCACCTCGGGTGGGCTACGAGCAGTACTTC.

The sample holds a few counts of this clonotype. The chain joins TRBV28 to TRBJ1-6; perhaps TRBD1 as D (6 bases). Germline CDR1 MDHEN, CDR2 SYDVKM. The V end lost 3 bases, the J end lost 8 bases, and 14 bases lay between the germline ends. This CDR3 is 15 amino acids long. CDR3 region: CASSFLGGAHSPLHF. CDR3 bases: TGTGCCAGCAGTTTCTTGGGGGGCGCGCATTCACCCCTCCACTTT.

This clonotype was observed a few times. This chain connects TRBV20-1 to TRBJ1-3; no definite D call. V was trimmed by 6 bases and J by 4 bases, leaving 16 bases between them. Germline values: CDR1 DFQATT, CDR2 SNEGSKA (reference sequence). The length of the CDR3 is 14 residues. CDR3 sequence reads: CSAIIVGSGNTIYF. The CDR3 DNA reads TGCAGTGCCATAATTGTGGGTTCGGGAAACACCATATATTTT.

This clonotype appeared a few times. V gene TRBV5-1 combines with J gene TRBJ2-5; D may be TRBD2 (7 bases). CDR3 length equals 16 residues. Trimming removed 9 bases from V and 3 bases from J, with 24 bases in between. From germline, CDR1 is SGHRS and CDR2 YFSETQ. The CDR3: CATFSPGGLIEETQYF. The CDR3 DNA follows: TGCGCCACCTTCTCGCCGGGGGGCCTGATTGAAGAGACCCAGTACTTC.

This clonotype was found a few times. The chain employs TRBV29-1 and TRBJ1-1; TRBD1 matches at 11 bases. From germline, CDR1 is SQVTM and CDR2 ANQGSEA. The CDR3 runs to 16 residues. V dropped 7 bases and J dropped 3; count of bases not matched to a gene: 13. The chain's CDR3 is CSAGLGTGGVDTEAFF. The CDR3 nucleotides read TGCAGCGCCGGACTCGGGACAGGGGGTGTAGACACTGAAGCTTTCTTT.

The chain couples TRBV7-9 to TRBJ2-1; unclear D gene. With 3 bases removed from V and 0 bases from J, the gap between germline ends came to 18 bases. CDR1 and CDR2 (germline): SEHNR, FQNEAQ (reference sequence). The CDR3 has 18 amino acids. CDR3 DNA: TGTGCCAGCAGCTTTTCCGATGAGCCCTCGTTCTCCTACAATGAGCAGTTCTTC. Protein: CASSFSDEPSFSYNEQFF.

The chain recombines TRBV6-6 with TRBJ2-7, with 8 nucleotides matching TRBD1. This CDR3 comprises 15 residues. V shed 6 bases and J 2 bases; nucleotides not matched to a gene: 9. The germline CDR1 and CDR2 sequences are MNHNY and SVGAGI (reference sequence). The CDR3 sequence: CASRYTGGQTYEQYF. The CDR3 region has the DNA TGTGCCAGCAGATATACAGGGGGACAGACCTACGAGCAGTACTTC.

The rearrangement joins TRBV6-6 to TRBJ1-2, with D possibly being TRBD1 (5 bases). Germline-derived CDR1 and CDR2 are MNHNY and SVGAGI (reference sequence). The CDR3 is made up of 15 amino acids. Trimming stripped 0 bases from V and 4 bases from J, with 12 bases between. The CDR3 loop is CASSYSTRDLYGYTF. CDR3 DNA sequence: TGTGCCAGCAGTTACTCTACAAGGGACCTCTATGGCTACACCTTC.

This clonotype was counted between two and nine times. The CDR3 protein is CASSEVQGTERELFF. CDR3 coding DNA: TGCGCCAGCAGTGAGGTTCAGGGAACGGAGCGGGAGCTGTTTTTT. The J gene is TRBJ2-2, the V gene TRBV10-2, with D perhaps matching TRBD1 (5 bases). In germline, CDR1 is WSHSY, CDR2 SAAADI. The V gene lost 2 bases and the J gene lost 9 bases, with 16 bases spanning the gap. This CDR3 comprises 15 residues.

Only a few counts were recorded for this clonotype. CDR3 coding DNA: TGTGCCAGCTCCTACCCCGGCGCAGCGCCCCGGACCCAGTACTTC. Its protein is CASSYPGAAPRTQYF. V and J are TRBV18 and TRBJ2-5; D is unclear. The germline V and J ends were trimmed by 6 bases and 7 bases, with 21 bases remaining between them. The CDR3 length is 15 residues. CDR1 KGHSH and CDR2 LQKENI come from the germline V gene.

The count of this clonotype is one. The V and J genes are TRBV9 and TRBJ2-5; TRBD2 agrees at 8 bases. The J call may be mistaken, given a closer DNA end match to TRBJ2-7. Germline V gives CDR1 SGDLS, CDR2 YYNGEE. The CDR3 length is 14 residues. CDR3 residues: CASSAAGTSYEQYF. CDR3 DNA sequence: TGTGCCAGCAGCGCAGCCGGGACTAGCTACGAGCAGTACTTC.

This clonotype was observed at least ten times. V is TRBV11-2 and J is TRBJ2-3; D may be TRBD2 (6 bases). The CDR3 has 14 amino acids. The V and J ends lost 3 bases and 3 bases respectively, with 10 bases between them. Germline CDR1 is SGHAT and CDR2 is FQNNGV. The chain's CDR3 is CASSFTGGTDTQYF. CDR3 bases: TGTGCCAGCAGCTTTACAGGAGGGACAGATACGCAGTATTTT.

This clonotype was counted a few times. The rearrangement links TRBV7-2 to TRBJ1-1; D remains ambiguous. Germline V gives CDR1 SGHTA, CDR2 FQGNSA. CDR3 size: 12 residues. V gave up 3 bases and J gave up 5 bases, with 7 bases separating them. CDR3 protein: CASSLGWTEAFF. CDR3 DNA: TGTGCCAGCAGCTTGGGGTGGACTGAAGCTTTCTTT.

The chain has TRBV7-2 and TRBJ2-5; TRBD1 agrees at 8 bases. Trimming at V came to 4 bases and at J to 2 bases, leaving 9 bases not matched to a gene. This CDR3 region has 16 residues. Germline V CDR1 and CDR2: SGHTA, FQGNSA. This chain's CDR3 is CASSSRGTGAQETQYF. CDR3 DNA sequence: TGTGCCAGCAGCTCGAGAGGGACAGGAGCTCAAGAGACCCAGTACTTC.

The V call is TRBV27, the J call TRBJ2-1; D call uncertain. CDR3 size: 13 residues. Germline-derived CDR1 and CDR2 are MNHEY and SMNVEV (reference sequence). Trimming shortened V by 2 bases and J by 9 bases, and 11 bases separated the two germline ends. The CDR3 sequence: CASSLGQQVEQFF. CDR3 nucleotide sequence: TGTGCCAGCAGTTTAGGTCAGCAGGTTGAGCAGTTCTTC.

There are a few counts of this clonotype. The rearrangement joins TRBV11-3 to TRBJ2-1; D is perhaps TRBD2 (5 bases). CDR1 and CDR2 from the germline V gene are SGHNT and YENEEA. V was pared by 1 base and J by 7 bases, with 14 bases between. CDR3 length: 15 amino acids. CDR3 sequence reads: CASSLGSGSRNEQFF. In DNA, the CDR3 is TGTGCCAGCAGCTTAGGGAGCGGCTCTCGGAATGAGCAGTTCTTC.

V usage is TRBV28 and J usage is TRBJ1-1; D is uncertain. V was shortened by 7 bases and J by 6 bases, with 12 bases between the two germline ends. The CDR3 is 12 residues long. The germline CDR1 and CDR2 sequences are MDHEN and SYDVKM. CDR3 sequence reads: CASMGRHAEAFF. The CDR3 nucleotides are TGTGCCAGCATGGGTCGCCACGCTGAAGCTTTCTTT. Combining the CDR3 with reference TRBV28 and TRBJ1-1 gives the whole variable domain DVKVTQSSRYLVKRTGEKVFLECVQDMDHENMFWYRQDPGLGLRLIYFSYDVKMKEKGDIPEGYSVSREKKERFSLILESASTNQTSMYLCASMGRHAEAFFGQGTRLTVV.

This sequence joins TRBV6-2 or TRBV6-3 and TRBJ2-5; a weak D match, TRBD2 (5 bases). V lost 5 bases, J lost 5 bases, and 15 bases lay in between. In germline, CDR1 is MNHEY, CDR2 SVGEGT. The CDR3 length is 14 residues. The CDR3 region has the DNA TGTGCCAGCAGTGATCTCGGGGTTACGGAGACCCAGTACTTC. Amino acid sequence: CASSDLGVTETQYF.

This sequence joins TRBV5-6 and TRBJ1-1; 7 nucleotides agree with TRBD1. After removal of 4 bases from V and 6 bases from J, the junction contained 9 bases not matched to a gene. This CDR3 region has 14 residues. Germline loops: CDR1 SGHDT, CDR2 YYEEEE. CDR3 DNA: TGTGCCAGCAGCCCAATGACAGGGTTCGCTGAAGCTTTCTTT. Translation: CASSPMTGFAEAFF.

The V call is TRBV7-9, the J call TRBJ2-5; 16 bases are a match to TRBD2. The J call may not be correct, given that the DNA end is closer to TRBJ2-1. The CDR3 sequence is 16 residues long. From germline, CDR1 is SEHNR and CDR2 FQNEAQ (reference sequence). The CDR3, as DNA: TGTGCCAGCAGCCCGAACAAGGGACTAGCGGGGGGGCGGCAGTTCTTC. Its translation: CASSPNKGLAGGRQFF.

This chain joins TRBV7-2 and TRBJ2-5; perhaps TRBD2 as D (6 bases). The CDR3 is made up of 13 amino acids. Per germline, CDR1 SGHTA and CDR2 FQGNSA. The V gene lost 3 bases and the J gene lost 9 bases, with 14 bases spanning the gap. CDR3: CASSFGHTGAQYF. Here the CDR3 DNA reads TGTGCCAGCAGCTTTGGCCATACGGGGGCCCAGTACTTC.

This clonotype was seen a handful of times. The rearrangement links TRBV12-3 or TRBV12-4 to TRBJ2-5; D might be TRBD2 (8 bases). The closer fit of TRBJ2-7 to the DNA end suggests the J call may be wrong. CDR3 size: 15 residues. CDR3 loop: CASRQTGTSSYEQYF. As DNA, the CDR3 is TGTGCCAGCAGGCAGACAGGGACTAGCTCCTACGAGCAGTACTTC.